This TCR beta chain was captured in a study of shared clonotypes between healthy human individuals. V was shortened by 0 bases and J by 5 bases, with 7 bases between the two germline ends. The CDR3 sequence is 12 residues long. The V gene's germline CDR1 is SQVTM and CDR2 ANQGSEA. Clones were read by immunoSEQ multiplex PCR, and TCRdb kept only the in-frame ones, dropping some. The data contain a few million clones, 85% to 95% of them singletons. For this clone: This specimen includes other DNA sequences encoding the same CDR3.

The TCR originated in a man between 18 and 35 years old in good health. What was sequenced was naive CD4+ T cells sorted from blood. Subset indicated: CD45RA+ positively selected. The rearrangement joins TRBV29-1 to TRBJ2-5; D unresolved. The CDR3 loop reads CSVEDPGETQYF. CDR3 DNA sequence: TGCAGCGTTGAAGATCCCGGGGAGACCCAGTACTTC.